This T cell receptor (beta chain) was captured in a study of technical replicates of blood from a handful of donors. Here immunoSEQ multiplex PCR was the method, and the copy in TCRdb shows in-frame clones only, minus some. The sample yields 80,000 or so clones, 98% seen once. The sequenced sample was T cells isolated from PBMCs. This receptor was taken from a human donor in good health.

The DNA of the CDR3 is TGCAGCGTGGAAACACGACAGGGGGCGCGTGGCTACACCTTC. Amino acid sequence: CSVETRQGARGYTF. The chain is built from TRBV29-1 and TRBJ1-2, with TRBD1 matching 10 bases. Germline CDR1 and CDR2: SQVTM and ANQGSEA. V shed 6 bases, J shed 7 bases, and the junction held 11 bases outside the gene matches. CDR3 length: 14 residues. The whole variable domain, filled in from reference TRBV29-1 and TRBJ1-2, reads SAVISQKPSRDICQRGTSLTIQCQVDSQVTMMFWYRQQPGQSLTLIATANQGSEATYESGFVIDKFPISRPNLTFSTLTVSNMSPEDSSIYLCSVETRQGARGYTFGSGTRLTVV.